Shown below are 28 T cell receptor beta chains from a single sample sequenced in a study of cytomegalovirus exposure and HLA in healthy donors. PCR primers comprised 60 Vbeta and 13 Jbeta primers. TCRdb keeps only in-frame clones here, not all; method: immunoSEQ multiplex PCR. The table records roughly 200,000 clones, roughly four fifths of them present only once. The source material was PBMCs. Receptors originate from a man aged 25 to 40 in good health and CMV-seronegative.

CDR3 in DNA: TGTGCCAGCAGTTTAGGGACAGGGAAGTCAGGGGCCAACGTCCTGACTTTC. Amino acids: CASSLGTGKSGANVLTF. The J gene is TRBJ2-6, the V gene TRBV28, with 9 positions matching TRBD1. With V trimmed by 2 bases and J by 4 bases, 6 bases remained unmatched. The CDR3 has 17 residues. CDR1 and CDR2 (germline): MDHEN, SYDVKM. Supplemented by reference TRBV28 and TRBJ2-6, the full variable domain reads DVKVTQSSRYLVKRTGEKVFLECVQDMDHENMFWYRQDPGLGLRLIYFSYDVKMKEKGDIPEGYSVSREKKERFSLILESASTNQTSMYLCASSLGTGKSGANVLTFGAGSRLTVL.

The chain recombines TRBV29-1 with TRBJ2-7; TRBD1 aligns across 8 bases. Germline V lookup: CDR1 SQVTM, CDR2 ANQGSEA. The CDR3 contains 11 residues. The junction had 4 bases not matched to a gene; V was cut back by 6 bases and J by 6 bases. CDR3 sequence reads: CSVPQGVEQYF. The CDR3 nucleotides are TGCAGCGTCCCACAGGGGGTCGAGCAGTACTTC.

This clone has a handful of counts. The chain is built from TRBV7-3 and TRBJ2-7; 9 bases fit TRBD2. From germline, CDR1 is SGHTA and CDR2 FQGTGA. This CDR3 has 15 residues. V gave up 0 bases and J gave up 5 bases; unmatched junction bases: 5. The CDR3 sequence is CASSLTSGRPHEQYF. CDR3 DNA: TGTGCCAGCAGCTTAACTAGCGGGAGACCTCACGAGCAGTACTTC.

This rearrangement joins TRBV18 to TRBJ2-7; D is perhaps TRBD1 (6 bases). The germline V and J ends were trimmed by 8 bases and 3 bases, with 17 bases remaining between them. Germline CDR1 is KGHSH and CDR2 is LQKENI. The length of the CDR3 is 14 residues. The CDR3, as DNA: TGTGCCAGCACCTGGACAGCGACAAGCTACGAGCAGTACTTC. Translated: CASTWTATSYEQYF.

The CDR3 protein is CASSLEGRGLWQETQYF. Here the CDR3 DNA reads TGCGCCAGCAGCTTGGAGGGCAGGGGGCTTTGGCAAGAGACCCAGTACTTC. The chain couples TRBV5-1 to TRBJ2-5; 8 nucleotides align to TRBD1. Germline CDR1 is SGHRS and CDR2 is YFSETQ. The length of the CDR3 is 17 residues. J gave up 2 bases and V 0 bases, and 9 bases lay outside the gene matches.

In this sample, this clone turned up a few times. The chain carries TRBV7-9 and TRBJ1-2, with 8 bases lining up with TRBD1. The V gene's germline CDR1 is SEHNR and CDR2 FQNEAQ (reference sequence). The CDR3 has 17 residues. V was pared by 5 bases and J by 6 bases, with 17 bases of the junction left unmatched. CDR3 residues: CASSLLVPGTGHNGYTF. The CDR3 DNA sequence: TGTGCCAGCAGCCTACTCGTCCCCGGGACAGGTCATAATGGCTACACCTTC.

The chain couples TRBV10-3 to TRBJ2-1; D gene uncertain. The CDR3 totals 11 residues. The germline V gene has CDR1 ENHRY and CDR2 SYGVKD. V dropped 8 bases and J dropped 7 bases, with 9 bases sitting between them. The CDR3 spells CAIRSRNEQFF. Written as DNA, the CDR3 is TGTGCCATCCGGAGTCGAAATGAGCAGTTCTTC.

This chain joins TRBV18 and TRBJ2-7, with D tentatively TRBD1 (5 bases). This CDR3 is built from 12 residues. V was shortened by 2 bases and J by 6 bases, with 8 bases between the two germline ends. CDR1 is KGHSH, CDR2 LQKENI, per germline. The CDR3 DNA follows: TGTGCCAGCTCACCATACAGGTCCGAGCAGTACTTC. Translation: CASSPYRSEQYF.

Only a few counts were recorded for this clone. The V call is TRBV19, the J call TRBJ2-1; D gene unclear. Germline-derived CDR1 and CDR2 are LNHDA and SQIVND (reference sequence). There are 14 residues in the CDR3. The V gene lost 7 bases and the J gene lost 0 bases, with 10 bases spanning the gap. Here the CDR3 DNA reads TGTGCCAGTATGGAGCCGAGCTCCTACAATGAGCAGTTCTTC. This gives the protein CASMEPSSYNEQFF.

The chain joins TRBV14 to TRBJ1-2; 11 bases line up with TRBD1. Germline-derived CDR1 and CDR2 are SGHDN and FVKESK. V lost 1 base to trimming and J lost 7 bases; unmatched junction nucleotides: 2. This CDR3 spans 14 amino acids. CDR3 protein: CASSQAGTGGGYTF. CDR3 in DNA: TGTGCCAGCAGCCAAGCCGGGACAGGGGGTGGCTACACCTTC.

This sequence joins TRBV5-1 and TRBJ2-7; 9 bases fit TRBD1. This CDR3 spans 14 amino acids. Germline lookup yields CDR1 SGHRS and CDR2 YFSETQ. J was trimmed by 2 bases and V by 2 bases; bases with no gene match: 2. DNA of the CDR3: TGCGCCAGCAGCTTCGGACAGGGGACCTACGAGCAGTACTTC. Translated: CASSFGQGTYEQYF.

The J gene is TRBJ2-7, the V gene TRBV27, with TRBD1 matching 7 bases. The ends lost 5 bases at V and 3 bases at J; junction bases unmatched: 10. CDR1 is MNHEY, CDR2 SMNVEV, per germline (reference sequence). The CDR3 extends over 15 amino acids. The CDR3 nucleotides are TGTGCCAGCAGTCCTCATACAGGGGTGGGCTACGAGCAGTACTTC. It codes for CASSPHTGVGYEQYF.

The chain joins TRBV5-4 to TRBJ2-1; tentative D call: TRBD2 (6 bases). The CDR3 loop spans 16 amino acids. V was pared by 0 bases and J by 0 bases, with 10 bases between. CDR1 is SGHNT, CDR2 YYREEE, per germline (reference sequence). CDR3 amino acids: CASSLGGGISYNEQFF. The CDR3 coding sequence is TGTGCCAGCAGCTTGGGTGGCGGGATCTCCTACAATGAGCAGTTCTTC.

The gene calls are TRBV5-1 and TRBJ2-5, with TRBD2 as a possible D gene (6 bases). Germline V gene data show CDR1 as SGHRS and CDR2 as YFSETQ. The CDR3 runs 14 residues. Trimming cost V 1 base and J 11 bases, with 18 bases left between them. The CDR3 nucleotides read TGCGCCAGCAGCTTGATAGCGGACGTGGGGGAGCAGTACTTC. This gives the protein CASSLIADVGEQYF.

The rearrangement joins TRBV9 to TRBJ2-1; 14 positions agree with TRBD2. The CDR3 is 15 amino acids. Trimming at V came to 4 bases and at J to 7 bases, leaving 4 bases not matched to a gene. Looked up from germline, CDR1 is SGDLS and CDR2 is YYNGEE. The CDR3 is CASSPRTSGRNEQFF. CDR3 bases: TGTGCCAGCAGCCCAAGGACTAGCGGGAGGAATGAGCAGTTCTTC.

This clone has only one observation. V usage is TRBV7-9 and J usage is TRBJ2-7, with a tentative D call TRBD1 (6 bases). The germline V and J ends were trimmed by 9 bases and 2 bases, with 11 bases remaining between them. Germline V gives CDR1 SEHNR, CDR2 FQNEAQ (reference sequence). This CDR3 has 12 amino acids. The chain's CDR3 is CARPGQPYEQYF. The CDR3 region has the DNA TGTGCCAGACCGGGACAACCCTACGAGCAGTACTTC.

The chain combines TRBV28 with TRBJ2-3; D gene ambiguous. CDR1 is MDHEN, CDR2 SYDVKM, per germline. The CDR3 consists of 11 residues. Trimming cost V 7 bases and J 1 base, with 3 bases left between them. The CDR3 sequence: CASTRTDTQYF. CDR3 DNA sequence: TGTGCCAGCACTCGCACAGATACGCAGTATTTT. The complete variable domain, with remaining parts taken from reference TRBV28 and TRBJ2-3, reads DVKVTQSSRYLVKRTGEKVFLECVQDMDHENMFWYRQDPGLGLRLIYFSYDVKMKEKGDIPEGYSVSREKKERFSLILESASTNQTSMYLCASTRTDTQYFGPGTRLTVL.

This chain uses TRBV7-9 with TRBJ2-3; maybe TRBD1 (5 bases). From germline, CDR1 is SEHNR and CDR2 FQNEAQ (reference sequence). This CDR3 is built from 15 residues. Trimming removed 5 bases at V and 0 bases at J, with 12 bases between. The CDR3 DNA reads TGTGCCAGCAGCCGCAGGGATACTAGCACAGATACGCAGTATTTT. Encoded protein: CASSRRDTSTDTQYF.

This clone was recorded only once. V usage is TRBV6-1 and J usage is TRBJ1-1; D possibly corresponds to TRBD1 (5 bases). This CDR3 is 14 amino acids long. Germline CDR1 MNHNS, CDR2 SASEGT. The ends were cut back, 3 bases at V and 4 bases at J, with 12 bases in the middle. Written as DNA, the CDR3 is TGTGCCAGCAGTGACCCTTGGGGGGGCACTGAAGCTTTCTTT. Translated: CASSDPWGGTEAFF.

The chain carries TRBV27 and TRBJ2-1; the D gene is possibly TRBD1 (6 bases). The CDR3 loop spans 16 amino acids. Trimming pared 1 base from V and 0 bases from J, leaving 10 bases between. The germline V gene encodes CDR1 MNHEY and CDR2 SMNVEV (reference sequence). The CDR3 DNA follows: TGTGCCAGCAGTTTATTTGGGGGCTCCTCCTACAATGAGCAGTTCTTC. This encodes CASSLFGGSSYNEQFF.

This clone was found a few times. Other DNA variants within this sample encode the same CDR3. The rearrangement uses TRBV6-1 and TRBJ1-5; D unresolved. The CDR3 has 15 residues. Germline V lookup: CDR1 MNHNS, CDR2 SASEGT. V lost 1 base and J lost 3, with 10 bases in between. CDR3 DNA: TGTGCCAGCAGTGAAGTCGGAGGGTACAATCAGCCCCAGCATTTT. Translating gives CASSEVGGYNQPQHF.

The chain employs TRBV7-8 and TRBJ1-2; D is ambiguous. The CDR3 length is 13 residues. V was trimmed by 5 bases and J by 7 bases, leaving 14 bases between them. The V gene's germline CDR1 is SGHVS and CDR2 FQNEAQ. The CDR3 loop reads CASSLHEGSGYTF. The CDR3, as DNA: TGTGCCAGCAGCCTTCACGAGGGTTCTGGCTACACCTTC.

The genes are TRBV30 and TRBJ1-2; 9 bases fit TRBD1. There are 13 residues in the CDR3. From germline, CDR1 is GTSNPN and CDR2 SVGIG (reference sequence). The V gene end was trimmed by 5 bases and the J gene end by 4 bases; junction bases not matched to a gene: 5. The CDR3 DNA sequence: TGTGCCTGGCATGGGACAGGGTCCTATGGCTACACCTTC. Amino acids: CAWHGTGSYGYTF. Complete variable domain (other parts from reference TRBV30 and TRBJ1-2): SQTIHQWPATLVQPVGSPLSLECTVEGTSNPNLYWYRQAAGRGLQLLFYSVGIGQISSEVPQNLSASRPQDRQFILSSKKLLLSDSGFYLCAWHGTGSYGYTFGSGTRLTVV.

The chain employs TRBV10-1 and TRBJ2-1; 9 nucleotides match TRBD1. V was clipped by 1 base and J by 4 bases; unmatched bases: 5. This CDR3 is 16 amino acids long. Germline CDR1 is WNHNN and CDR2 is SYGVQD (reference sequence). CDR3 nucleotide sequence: TGCGCCAGCAGTGAGTTCGGACAGGGGCCTTACAATGAGCAGTTCTTC. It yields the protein CASSEFGQGPYNEQFF.

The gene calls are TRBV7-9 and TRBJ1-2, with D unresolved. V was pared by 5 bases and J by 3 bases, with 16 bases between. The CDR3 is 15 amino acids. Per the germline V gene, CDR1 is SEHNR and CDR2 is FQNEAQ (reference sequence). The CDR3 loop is CASSPLGFGDYGYTF. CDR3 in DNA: TGTGCCAGCAGCCCCTTGGGGTTCGGGGACTATGGCTACACCTTC. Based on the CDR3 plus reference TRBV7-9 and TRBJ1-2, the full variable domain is DTGVSQNPRHKITKRGQNVTFRCDPISEHNRLYWYRQTLGQGPEFLTYFQNEAQLEKSRLLSDRFSAERPKGSFSTLEIQRTEQGDSAMYLCASSPLGFGDYGYTFGSGTRLTVV.

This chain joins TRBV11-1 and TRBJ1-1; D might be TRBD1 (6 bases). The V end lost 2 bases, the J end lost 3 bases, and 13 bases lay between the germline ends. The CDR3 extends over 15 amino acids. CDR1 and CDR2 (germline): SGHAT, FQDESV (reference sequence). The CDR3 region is CASSLSGGGDTEAFF. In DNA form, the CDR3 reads TGTGCCAGCAGCTTATCGGGGGGCGGAGACACTGAAGCTTTCTTT.

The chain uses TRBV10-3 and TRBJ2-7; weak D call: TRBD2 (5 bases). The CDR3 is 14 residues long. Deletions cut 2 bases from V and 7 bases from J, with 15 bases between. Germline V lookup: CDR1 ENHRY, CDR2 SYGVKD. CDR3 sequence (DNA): TGTGCCATCAGTGAGCCCCTAACGTCGGGGGAGCAGTACTTC. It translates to CAISEPLTSGEQYF.

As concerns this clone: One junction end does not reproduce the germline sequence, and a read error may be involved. The DNA for the CDR3 is TGTGCCAGCAGTTCCCAGGACAGTCGCAATCGGCCCCAGCATTTT. It is translated as CASSSQDSRNRPQHF. The V gene is TRBV27, the J gene TRBJ1-5; TRBD1 is a possible D gene (6 bases). Germline CDR1 MNHEY, CDR2 SMNVEV (reference sequence). This CDR3 is built from 15 residues.